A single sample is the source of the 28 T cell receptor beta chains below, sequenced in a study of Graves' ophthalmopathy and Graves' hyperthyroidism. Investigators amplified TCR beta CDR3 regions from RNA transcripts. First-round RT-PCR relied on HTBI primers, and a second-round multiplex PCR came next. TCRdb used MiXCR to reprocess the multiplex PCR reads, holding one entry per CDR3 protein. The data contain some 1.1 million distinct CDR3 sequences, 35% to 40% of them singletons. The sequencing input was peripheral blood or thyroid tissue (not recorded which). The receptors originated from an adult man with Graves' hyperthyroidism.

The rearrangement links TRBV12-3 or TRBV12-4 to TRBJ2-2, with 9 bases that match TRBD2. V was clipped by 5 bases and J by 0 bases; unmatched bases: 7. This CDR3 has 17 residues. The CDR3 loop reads CASSKLAGATNTGELFF. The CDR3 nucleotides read TGTGCCAGCAGTAAATTAGCGGGGGCAACGAACACCGGGGAGCTGTTTTTT.

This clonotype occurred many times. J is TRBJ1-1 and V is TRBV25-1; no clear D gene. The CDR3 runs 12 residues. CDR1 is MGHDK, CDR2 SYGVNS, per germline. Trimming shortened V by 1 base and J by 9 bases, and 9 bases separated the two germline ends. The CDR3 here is CASSELRGKAFF. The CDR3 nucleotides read TGTGCCAGCAGTGAATTGCGAGGGAAAGCTTTCTTT.

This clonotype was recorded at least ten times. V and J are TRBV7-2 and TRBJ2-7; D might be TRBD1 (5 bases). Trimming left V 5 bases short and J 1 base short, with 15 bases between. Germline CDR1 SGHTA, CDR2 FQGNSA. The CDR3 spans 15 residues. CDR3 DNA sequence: TGTGCCAGCAGCCAAGGACAACCCTCGTCCTACGAGCAGTACTTC. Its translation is CASSQGQPSSYEQYF. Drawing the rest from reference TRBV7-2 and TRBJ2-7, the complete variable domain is GAGVSQSPSNKVTEKGKDVELRCDPISGHTALYWYRQSLGQGLEFLIYFQGNSAPDKSGLPSDRFSAERTGGSVSTLTIQRTQQEDSAVYLCASSQGQPSSYEQYFGPGTRLTVT.

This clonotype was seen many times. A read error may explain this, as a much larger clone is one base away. CDR3 loop: CASRASSYEQYF. Here the CDR3 DNA reads TGTGCCAGCAGAGCGAGCTCCTACGAGCAGTACTTC. The chain carries TRBV28 and TRBJ2-7; D uncertain. The CDR3 extends over 12 amino acids. The V gene's germline CDR1 is MDHEN and CDR2 SYDVKM. V was trimmed by 6 bases and J by 0 bases, leaving 6 bases between them.

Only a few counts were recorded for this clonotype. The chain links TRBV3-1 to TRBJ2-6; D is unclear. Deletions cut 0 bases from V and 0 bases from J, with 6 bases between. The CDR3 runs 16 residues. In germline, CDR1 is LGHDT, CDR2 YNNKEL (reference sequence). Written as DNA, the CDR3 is TGTGCCAGCAGCCAAGATCCTAGCTCTGGGGCCAACGTCCTGACTTTC. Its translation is CASSQDPSSGANVLTF.

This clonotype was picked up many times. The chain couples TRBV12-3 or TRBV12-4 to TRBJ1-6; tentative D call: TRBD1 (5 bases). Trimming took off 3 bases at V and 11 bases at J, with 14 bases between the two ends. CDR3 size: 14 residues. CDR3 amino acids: CASSLGGTQAPLHF. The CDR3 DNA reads TGTGCCAGCAGTTTGGGGGGGACGCAAGCACCCCTCCACTTT.

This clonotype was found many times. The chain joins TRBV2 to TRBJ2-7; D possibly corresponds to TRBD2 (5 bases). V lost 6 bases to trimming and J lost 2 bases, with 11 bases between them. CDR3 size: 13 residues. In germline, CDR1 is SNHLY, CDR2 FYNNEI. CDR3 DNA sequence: TGTGCCAGCAGACCCGCGGAGGCCTACGAGCAGTACTTC. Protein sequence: CASRPAEAYEQYF.

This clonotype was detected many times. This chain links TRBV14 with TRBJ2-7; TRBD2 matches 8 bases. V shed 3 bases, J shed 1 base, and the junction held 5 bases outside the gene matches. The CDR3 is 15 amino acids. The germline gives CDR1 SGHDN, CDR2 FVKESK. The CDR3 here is CASSHLAGPSYEQYF. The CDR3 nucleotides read TGTGCCAGCAGCCATTTAGCGGGGCCATCCTACGAGCAGTACTTC.

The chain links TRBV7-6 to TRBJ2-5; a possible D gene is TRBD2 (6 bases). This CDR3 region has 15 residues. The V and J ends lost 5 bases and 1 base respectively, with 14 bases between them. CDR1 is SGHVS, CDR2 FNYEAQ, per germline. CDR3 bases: TGTGCCAGCAGCAAGGCGGGACCGCTCCAAGAGACCCAGTACTTC. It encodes CASSKAGPLQETQYF.

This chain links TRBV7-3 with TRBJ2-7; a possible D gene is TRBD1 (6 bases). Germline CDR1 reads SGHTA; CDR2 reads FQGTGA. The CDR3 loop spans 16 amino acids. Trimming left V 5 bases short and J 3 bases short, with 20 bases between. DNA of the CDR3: TGTGCCAGCAGCCACCTTAGAGGGACACTTTACTACGAGCAGTACTTC. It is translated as CASSHLRGTLYYEQYF.

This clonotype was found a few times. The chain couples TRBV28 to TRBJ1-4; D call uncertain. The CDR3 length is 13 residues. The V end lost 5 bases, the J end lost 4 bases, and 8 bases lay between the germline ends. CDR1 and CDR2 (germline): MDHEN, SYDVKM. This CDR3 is CASSRRGNEKLFF. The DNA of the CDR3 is TGTGCCAGCAGTCGCCGGGGTAATGAAAAACTGTTTTTT.

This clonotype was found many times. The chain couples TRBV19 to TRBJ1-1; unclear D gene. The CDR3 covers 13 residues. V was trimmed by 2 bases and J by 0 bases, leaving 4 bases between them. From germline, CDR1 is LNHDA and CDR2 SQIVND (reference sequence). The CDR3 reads CASSIYLNTEAFF. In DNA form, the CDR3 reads TGTGCCAGTAGTATATATCTGAACACTGAAGCTTTCTTT.

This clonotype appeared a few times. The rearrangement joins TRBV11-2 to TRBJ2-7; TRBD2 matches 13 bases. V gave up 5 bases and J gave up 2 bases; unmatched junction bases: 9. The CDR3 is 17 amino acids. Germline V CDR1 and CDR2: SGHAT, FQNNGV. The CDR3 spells CASSTGLAGYKTYEQYF. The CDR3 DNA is TGTGCCAGCAGCACGGGACTAGCGGGATACAAGACCTACGAGCAGTACTTC.

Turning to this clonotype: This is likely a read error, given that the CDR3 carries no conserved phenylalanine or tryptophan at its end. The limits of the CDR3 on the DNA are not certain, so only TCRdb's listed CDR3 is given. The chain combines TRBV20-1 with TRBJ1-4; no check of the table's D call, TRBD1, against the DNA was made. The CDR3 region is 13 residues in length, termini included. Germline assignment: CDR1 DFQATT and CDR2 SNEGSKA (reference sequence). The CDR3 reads CSASFPGQRGGKG.

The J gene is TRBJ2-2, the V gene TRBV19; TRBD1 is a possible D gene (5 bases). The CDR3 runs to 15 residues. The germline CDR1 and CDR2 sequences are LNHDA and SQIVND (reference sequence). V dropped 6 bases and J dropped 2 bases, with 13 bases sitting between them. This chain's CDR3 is CASSTQDSNTGELFF. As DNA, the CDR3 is TGTGCCAGTAGCACTCAAGACAGTAACACCGGGGAGCTGTTTTTT.

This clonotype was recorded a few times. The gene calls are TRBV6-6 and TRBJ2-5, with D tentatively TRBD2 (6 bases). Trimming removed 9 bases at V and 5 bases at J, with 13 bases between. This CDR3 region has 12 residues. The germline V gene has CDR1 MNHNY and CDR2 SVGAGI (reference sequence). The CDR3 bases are TGTGCCAGTGGAGGGTTAGGCGAGACCCAGTACTTC. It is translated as CASGGLGETQYF.

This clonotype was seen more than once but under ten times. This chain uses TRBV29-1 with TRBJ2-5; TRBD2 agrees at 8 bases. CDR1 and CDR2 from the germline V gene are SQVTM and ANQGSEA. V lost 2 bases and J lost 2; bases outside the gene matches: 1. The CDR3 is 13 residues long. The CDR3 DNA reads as TGCAGCGTTGAAACTAGCGGACAAGAGACCCAGTACTTC. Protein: CSVETSGQETQYF.

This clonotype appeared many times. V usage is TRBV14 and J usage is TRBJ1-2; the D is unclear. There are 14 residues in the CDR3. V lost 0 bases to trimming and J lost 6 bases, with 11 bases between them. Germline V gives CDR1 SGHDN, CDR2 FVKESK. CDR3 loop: CASSQDVVGDGYTF. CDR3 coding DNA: TGTGCCAGCAGCCAAGATGTAGTTGGAGATGGCTACACCTTC.

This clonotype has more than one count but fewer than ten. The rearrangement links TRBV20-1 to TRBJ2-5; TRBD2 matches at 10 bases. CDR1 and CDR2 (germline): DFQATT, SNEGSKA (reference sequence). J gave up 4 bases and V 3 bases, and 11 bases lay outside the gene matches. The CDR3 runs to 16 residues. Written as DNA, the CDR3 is TGCAGTGCTAGTGGGGCTAGCGGGAGACTTGGAGAGACCCAGTACTTC. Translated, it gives CSASGASGRLGETQYF.

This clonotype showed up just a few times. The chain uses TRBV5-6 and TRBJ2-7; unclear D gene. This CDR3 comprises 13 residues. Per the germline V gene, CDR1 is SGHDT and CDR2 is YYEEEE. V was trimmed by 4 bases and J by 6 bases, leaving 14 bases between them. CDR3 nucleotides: TGTGCCAGCAGCATGGGCGGCTCCCTCGAGCAGTACTTC. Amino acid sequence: CASSMGGSLEQYF.

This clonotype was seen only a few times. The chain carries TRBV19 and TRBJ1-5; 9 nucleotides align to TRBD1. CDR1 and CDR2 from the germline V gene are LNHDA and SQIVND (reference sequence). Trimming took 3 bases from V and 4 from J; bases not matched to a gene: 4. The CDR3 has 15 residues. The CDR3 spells CASSMRDRANQPQHF. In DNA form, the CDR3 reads TGTGCCAGTAGTATGAGGGACAGGGCTAATCAGCCCCAGCATTTT.

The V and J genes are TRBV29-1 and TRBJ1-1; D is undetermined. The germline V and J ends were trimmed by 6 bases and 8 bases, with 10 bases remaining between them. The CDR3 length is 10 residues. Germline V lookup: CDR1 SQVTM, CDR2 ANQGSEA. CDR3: CSVGWREAFF. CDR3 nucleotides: TGCAGCGTGGGGTGGAGAGAAGCTTTCTTT.

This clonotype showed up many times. DNA of the CDR3: TGTGCCAGTGGGGGGTATGACACTGAAGCTTTCTTT. Encoded protein: CASGGYDTEAFF. V usage is TRBV19 and J usage is TRBJ1-1; D perhaps matches TRBD1 (5 bases). V was shortened by 8 bases and J by 3 bases, with 10 bases between the two germline ends. Germline CDR1 is LNHDA and CDR2 is SQIVND (reference sequence). CDR3 length equals 12 residues.

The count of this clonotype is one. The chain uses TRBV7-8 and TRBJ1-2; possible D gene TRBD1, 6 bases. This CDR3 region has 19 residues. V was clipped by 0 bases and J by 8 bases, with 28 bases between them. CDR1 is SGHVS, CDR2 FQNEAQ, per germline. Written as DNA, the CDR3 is TGTGCCAGCAGCTTAGCCGGGGCTACACCGGACAGAACGCCTATGGGCTACACCTTC. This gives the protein CASSLAGATPDRTPMGYTF.

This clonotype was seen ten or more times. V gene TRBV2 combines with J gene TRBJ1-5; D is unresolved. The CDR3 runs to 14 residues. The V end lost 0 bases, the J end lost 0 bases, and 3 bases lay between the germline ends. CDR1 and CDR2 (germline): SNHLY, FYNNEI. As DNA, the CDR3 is TGTGCCAGCAGTGAAGCGACTAGCAATCAGCCCCAGCATTTT. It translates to CASSEATSNQPQHF.

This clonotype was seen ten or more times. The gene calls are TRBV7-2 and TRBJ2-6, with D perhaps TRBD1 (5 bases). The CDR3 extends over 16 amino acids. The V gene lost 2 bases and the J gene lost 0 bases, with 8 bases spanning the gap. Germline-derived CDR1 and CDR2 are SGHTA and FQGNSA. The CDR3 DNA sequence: TGTGCCAGCAGCTTACGCACAGGCTCTGGGGCCAACGTCCTGACTTTC. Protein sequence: CASSLRTGSGANVLTF.

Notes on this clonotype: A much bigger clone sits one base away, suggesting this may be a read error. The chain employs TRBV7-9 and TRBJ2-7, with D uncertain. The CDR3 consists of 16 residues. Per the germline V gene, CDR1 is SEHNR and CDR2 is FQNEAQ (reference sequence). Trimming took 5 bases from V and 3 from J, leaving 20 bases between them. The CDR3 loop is CASSPNPPGRDYEQYF. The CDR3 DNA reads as TGTGCCAGCAGCCCAAACCCCCCTGGCAGAGACTACGAGCAGTACTTC. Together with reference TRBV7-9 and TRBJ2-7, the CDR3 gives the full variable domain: DTGVSQNPRHKITKRGQNVTFRCDPISEHNRLYWYRQTLGQGPEFLTYFQNEAQLEKSRLLSDRFSAERPKGSFSTLEIQRTEQGDSAMYLCASSPNPPGRDYEQYFGPGTRLTVT.

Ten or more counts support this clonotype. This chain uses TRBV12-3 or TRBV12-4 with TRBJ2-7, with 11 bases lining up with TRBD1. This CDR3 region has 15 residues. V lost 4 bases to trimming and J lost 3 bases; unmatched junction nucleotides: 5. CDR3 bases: TGTGCCAGCAGTTCCCGGGACAGGGGGTTCTACGAGCAGTACTTC. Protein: CASSSRDRGFYEQYF.